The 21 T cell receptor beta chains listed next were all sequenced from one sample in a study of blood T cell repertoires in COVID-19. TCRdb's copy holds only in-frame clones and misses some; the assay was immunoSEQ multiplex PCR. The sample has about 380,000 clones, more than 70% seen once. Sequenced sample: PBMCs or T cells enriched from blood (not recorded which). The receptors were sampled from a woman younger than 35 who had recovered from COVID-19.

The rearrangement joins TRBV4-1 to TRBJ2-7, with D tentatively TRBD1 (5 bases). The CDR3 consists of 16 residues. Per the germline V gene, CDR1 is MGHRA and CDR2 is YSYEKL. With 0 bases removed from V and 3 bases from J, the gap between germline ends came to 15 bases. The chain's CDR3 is CASSQDGSGKNYEQYF. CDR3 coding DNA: TGCGCCAGCAGCCAAGATGGGTCAGGGAAAAACTACGAGCAGTACTTC.

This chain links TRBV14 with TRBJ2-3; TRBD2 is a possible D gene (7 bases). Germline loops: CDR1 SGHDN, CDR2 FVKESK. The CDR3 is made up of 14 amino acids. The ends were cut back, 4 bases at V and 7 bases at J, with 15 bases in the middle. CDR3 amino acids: CASSRGLSGYTQYF. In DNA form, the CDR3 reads TGTGCCAGCAGCCGGGGGCTTAGCGGGTATACGCAGTATTTT.

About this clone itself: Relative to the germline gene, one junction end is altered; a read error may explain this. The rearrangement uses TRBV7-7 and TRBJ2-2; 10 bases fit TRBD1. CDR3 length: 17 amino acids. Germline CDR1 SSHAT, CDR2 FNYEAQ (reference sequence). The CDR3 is CASSPDAGTGVTGELFF. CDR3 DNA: TGTGCTAGCAGCCCGGATGCCGGGACAGGGGTCACCGGGGAGCTGTTTTTT.

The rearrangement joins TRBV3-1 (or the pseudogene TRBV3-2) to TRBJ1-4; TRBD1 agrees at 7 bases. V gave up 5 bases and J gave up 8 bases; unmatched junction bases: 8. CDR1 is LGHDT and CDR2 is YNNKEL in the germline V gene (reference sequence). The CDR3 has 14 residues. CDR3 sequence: CASSSRGRGEKLFF. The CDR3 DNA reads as TGTGCCAGCAGCTCGCGGGGCAGGGGGGAAAAACTGTTTTTT.

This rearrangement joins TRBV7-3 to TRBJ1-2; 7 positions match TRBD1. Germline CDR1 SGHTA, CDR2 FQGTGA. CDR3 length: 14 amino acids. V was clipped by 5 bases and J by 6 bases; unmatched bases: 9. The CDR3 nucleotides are TGTGCCAGCAGCCCGACAGGGAAAGATAATGGCTACACCTTC. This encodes CASSPTGKDNGYTF.

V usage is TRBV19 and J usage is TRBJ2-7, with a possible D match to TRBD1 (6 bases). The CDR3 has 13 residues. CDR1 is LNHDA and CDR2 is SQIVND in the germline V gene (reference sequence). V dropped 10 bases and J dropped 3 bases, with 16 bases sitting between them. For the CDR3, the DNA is TGTGCCATTCAATTAGGCAGGGGCTACGAGCAGTACTTC. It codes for CAIQLGRGYEQYF.

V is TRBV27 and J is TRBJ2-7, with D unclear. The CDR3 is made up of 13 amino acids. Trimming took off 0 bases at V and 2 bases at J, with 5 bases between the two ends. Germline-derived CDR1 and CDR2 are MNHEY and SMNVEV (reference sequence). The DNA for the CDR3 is TGTGCCAGCAGTTTATCGATAGCCTACGAGCAGTACTTC. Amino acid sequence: CASSLSIAYEQYF.

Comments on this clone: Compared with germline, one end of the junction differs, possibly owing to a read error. The CDR3 DNA sequence: TGTGCCAGCTCACCACCAGTCGCAACAAATGAAAAACTGTTTTTT. Protein sequence: CASSPPVATNEKLFF. This chain joins TRBV18 and TRBJ1-4; no clear D. The germline V gene encodes CDR1 KGHSH and CDR2 LQKENI. The CDR3 loop spans 15 amino acids.

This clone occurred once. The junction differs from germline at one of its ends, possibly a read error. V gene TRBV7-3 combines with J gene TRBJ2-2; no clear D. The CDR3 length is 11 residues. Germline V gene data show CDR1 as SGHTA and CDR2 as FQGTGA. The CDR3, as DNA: TGTGCCAGCAGCCTAACCGGGGAGCTGTTTTTT. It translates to CASSLTGELFF.

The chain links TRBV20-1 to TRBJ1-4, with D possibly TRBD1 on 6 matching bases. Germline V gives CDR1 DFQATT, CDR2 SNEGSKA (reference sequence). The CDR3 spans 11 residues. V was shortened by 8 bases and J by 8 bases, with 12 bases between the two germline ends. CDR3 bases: TGCAGTACAGGGAGGGGAGAAAAACTGTTTTTT. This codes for CSTGRGEKLFF.

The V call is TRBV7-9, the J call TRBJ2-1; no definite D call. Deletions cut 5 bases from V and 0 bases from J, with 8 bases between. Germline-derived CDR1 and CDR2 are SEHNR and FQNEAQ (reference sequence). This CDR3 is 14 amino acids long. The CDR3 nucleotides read TGTGCCAGCAGCCCCACTACCTCCTACAATGAGCAGTTCTTC. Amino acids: CASSPTTSYNEQFF.

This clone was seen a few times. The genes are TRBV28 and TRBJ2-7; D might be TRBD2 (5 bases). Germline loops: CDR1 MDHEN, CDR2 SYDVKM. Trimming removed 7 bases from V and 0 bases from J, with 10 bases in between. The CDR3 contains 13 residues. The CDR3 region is CASTLGVSYEQYF. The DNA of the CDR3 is TGTGCCAGCACCCTCGGGGTCTCCTACGAGCAGTACTTC.

DNA for the CDR3: TGTGCCAGCAGCCGGACAGGGTTAGAAGAGACCCAGTACTTC. Its translation: CASSRTGLEETQYF. The chain couples TRBV7-9 to TRBJ2-5, with TRBD1 matching 8 bases. The germline V gene encodes CDR1 SEHNR and CDR2 FQNEAQ (reference sequence). Losses at the gene ends were 5 bases for V and 3 bases for J; bases not matched to a gene: 5. The CDR3 extends over 14 amino acids.

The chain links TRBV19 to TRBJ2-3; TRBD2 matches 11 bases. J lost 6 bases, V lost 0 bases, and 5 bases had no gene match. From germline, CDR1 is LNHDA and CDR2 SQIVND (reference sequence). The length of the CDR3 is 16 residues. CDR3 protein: CASSIDGASGGDTQYF. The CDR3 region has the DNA TGTGCCAGTAGTATAGATGGGGCTAGCGGGGGGGATACGCAGTATTTT.

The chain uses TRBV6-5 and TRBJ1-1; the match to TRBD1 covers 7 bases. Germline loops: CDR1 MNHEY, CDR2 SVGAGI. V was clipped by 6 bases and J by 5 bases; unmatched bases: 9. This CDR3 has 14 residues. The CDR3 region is CASRMGQIGTEAFF. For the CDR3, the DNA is TGTGCCAGCAGAATGGGACAGATCGGAACTGAAGCTTTCTTT.

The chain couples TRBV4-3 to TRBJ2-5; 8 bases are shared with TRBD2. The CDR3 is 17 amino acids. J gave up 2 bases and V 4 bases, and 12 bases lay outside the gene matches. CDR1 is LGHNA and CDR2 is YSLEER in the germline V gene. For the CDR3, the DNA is TGCGCCAGCAGCCTCACATGGCCTAGCGGGCTTCAAGAGACCCAGTACTTC. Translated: CASSLTWPSGLQETQYF.

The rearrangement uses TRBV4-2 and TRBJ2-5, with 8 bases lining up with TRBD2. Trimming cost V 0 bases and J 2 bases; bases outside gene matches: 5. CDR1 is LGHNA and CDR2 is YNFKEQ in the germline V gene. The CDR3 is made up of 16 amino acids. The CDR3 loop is CASSQDGTSKQETQYF. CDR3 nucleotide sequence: TGTGCCAGCAGCCAAGACGGGACTAGTAAGCAAGAGACCCAGTACTTC.

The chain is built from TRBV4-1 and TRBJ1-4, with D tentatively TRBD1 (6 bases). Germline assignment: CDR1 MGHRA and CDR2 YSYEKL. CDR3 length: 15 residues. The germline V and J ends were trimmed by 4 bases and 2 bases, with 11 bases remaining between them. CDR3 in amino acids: CASSLRDKTNEKLFF. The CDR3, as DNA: TGCGCCAGCAGCCTCCGGGACAAGACTAATGAAAAACTGTTTTTT.

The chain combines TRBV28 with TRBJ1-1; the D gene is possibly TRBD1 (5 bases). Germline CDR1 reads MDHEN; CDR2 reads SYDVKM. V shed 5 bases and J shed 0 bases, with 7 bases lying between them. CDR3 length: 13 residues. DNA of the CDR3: TGTGCCAGCAGTGACAGCCTGAACACTGAAGCTTTCTTT. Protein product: CASSDSLNTEAFF.

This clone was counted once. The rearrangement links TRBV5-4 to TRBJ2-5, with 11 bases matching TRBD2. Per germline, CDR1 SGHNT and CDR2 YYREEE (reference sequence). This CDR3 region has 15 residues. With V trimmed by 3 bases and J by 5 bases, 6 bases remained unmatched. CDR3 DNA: TGTGCCAGCAGCTGGGCTAGCGGGGGGTCGGAGACCCAGTACTTC. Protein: CASSWASGGSETQYF. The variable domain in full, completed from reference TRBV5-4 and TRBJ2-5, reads ETGVTQSPTHLIKTRGQQVTLRCSSQSGHNTVSWYQQALGQGPQFIFQYYREEENGRGNFPPRFSGLQFPNYSSELNVNALELDDSALYLCASSWASGGSETQYFGPGTRLLVL.

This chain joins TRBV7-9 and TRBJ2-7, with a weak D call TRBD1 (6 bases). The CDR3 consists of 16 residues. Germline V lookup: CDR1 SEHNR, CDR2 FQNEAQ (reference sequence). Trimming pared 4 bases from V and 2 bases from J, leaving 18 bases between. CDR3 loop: CASSYNSGAMTYEQYF. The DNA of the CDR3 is TGTGCCAGCAGCTACAACTCAGGGGCAATGACCTACGAGCAGTACTTC.